The clone carrying this T cell receptor (beta chain) has ten or more counts. Its cognate antigen is unknown. Generation of TCR cDNA used 5'RACE template switching (which added a universal primer site and UMIs). TCRdb reprocessed the 5' RACE reads via MiXCR and lists one record per CDR3 protein. This sample has more than 200,000 distinct CDR3 sequences; about 3.7% occur once, and the top ten carry around 19%. This record belongs to a study of T cells after yellow fever vaccination. Study in general: Any fraction with a low cell number was prepared using SMART-Seq v4 Ultra Low Input.

Study-wide results and limits: Contamination by abundant bulk-population clonotypes could be present in FACS-sorted repertoires. Post-booster repertoires again held most primary-vaccination clones (96% CD4, just under 90% CD8).

The CDR3 spans 12 residues. CDR1 and CDR2 from the germline V gene are DFQATT and SNEGSKA (reference sequence). V lost 2 bases to trimming and J lost 4 bases, with 8 bases between them. The V gene is TRBV20-1, the J gene TRBJ1-2; tentative D call: TRBD1 (5 bases). Material: PBMCs, obtained 15 days after the yellow fever booster vaccination. The TCR was taken from a man younger than 30 who received the YFV17D yellow fever vaccine. In nucleotides, the CDR3 is TGCAGTGCTAGAATCGGGACCTATGGCTACACCTTC. Translated, it gives CSARIGTYGYTF.